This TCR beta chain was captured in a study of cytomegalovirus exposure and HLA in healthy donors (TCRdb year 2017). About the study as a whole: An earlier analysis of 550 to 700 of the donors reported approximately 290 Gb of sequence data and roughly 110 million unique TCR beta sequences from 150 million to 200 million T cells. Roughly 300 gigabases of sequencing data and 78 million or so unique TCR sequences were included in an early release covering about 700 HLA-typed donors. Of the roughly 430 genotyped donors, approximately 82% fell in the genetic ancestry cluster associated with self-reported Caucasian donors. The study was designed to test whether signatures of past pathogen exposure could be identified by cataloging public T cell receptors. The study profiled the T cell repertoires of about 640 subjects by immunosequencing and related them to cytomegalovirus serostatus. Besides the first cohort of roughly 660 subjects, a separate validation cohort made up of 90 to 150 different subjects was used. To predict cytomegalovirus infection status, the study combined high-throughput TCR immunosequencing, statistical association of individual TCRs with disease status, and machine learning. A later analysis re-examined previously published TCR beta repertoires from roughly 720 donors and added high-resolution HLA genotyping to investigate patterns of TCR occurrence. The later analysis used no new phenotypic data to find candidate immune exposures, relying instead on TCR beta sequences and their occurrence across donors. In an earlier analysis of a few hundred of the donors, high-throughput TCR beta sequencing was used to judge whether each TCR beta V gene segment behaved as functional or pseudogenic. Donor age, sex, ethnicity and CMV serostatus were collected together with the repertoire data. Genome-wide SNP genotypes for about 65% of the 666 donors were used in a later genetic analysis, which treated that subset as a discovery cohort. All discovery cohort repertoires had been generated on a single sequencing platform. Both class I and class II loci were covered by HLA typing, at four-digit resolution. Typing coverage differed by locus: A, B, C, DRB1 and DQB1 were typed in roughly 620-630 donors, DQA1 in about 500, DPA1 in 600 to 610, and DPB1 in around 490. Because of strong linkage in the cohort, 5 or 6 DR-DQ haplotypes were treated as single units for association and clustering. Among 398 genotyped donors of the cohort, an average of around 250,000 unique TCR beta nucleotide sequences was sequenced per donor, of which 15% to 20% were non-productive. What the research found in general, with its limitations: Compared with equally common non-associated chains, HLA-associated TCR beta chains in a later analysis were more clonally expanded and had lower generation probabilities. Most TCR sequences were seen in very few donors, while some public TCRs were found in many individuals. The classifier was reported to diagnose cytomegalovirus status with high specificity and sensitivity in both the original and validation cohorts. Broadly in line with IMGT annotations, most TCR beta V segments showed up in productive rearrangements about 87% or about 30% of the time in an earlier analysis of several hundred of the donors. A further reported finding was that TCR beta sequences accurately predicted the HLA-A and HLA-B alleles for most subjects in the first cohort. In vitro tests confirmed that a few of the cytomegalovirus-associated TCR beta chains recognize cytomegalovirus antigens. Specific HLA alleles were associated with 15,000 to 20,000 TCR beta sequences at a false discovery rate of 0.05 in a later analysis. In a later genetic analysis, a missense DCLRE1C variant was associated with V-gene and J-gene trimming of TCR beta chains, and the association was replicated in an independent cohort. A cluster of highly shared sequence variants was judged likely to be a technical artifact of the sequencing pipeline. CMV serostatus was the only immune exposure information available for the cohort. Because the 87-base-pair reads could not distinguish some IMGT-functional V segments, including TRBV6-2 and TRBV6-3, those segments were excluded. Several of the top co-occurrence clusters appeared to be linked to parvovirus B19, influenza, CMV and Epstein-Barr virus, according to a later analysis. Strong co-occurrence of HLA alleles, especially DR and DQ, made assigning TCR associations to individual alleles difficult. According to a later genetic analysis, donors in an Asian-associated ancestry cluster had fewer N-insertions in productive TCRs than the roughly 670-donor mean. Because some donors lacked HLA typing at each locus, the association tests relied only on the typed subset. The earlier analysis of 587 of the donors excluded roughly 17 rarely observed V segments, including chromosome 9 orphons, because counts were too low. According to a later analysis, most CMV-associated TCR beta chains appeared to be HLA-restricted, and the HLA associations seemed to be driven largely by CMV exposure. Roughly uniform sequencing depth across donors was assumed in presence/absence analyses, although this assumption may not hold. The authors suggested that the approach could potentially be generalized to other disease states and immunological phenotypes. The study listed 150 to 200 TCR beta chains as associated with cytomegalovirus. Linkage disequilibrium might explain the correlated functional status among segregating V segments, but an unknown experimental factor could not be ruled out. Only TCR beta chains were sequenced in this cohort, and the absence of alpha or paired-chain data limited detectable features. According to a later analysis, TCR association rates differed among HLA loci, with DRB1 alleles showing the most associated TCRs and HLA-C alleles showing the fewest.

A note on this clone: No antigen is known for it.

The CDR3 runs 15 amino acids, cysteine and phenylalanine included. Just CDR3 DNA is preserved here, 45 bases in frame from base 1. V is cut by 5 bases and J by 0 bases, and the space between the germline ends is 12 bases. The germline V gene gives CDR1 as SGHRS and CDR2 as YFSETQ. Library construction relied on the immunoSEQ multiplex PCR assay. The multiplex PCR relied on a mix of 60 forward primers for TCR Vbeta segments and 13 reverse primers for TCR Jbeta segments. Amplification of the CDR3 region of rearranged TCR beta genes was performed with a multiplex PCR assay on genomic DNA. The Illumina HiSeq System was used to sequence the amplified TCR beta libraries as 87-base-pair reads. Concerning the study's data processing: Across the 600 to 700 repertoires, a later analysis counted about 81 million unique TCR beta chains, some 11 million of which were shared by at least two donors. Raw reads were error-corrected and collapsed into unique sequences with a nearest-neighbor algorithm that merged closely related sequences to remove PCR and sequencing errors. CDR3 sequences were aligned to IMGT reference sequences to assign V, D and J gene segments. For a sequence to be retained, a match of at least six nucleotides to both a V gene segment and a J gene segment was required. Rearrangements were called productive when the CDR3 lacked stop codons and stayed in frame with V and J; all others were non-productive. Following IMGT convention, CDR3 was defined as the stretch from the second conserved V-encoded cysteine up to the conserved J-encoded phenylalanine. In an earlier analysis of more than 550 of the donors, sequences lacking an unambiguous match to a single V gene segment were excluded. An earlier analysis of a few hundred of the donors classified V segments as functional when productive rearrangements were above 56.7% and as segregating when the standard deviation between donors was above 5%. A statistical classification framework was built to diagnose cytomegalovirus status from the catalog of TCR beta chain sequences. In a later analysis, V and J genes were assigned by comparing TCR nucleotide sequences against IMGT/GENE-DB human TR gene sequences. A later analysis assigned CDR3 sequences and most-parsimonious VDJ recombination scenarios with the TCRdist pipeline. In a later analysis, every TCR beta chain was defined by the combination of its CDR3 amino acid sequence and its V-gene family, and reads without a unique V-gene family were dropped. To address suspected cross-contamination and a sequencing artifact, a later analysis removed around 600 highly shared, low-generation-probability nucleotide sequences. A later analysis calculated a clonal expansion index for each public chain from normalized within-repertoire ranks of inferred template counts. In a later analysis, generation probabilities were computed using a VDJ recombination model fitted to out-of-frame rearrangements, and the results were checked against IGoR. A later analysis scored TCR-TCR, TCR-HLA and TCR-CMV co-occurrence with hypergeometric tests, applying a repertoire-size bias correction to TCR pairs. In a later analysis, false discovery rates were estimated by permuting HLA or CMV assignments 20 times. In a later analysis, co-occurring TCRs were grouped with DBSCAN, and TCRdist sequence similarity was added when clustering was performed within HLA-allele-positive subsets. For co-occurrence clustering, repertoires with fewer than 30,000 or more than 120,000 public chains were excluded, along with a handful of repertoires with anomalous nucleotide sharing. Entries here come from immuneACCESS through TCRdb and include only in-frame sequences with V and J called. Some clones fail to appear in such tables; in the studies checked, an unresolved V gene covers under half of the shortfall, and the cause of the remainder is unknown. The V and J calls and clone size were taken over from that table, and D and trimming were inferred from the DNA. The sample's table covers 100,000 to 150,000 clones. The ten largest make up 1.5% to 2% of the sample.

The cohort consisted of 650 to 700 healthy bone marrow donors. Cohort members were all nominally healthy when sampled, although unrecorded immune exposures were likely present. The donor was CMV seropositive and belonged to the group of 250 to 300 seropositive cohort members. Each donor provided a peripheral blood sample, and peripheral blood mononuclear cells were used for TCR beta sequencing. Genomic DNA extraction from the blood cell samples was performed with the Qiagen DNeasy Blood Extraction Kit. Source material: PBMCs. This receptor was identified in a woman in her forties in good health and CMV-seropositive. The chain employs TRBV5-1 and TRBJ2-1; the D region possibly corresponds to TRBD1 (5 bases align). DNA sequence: TGCGCCAGCAGTACAGGCAGGAGCTCCTACAATGAGCAGTTCTTC. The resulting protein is CASSTGRSSYNEQFF.